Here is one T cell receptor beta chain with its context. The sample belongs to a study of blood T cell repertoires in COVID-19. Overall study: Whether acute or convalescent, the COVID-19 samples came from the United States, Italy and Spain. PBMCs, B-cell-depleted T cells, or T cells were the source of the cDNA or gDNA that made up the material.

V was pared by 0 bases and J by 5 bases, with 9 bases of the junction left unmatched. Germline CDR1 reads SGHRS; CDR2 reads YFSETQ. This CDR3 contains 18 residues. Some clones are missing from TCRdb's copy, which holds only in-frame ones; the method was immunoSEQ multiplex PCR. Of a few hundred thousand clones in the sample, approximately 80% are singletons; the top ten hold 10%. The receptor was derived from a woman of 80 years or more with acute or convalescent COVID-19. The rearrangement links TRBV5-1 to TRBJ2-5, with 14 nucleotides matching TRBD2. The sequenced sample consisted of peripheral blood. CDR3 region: CASSLARLAGGRTETQYF. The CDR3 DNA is TGCGCCAGCAGCTTGGCCCGACTAGCGGGAGGGCGGACTGAGACCCAGTACTTC. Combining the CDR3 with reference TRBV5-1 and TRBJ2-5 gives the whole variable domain KAGVTQTPRYLIKTRGQQVTLSCSPISGHRSVSWYQQTPGQGLQFLFEYFSETQRNKGNFPGRFSGRQFSNSRSEMNVSTLELGDSALYLCASSLARLAGGRTETQYFGPGTRLLVL.